These 32 T cell receptor beta chains came from one sample sequenced in a study of T cell repertoires in cytomegalovirus infection. One entry per CDR3 protein results from TCRdb running MiXCR on the reads. This table holds some 600,000 distinct CDR3 sequences, less than 25% found once. Material: CD8+ T cells from PBMCs. The receptors come from a human donor in good health (CMV status not recorded). Some clones in this sample may be carry-over from other donors' samples.

This clonotype came up a few times. The chain links TRBV2 to TRBJ1-1; TRBD1 is a possible D gene (5 bases). Germline V gives CDR1 SNHLY, CDR2 FYNNEI. Trimming pared 9 bases from V and 1 base from J, leaving 9 bases between. There are 12 residues in the CDR3. As DNA, the CDR3 is TGTGCCAGTCGACAGACGAACACTGAAGCTTTCTTT. It specifies CASRQTNTEAFF. The complete variable domain, with remaining parts taken from reference TRBV2 and TRBJ1-1, reads EPEVTQTPSHQVTQMGQEVILRCVPISNHLYFYWYRQILGQKVEFLVSFYNNEISEKSEIFDDQFSVERPDGSNFTLKIRSTKLEDSAMYFCASRQTNTEAFFGQGTRLTVV.

This clonotype appeared many times. The rearrangement links TRBV7-2 to TRBJ1-4, with D hard to call. This CDR3 comprises 15 residues. V dropped 5 bases and J dropped 8 bases, with 18 bases sitting between them. CDR1 is SGHTA and CDR2 is FQGNSA in the germline V gene. This chain's CDR3 is CASSVPNSGNEKLFF. In nucleotides, the CDR3 is TGTGCCAGCAGCGTACCCAACAGTGGTAACGAAAAACTGTTTTTT.

V gene TRBV14 combines with J gene TRBJ2-1; D is unresolved. CDR1 SGHDN and CDR2 FVKESK come from the germline V gene. This CDR3 is 13 amino acids long. Trimming left V 5 bases short and J 9 bases short, with 14 bases between. The CDR3 DNA sequence: TGTGCCAGCAGCACGGACCCGCGGATTGAGCAGTTCTTC. Encoded protein: CASSTDPRIEQFF. The full variable domain, in which reference TRBV14 and TRBJ2-1 provide the parts outside the CDR3, is EAGVTQFPSHSVIEKGQTVTLRCDPISGHDNLYWYRRVMGKEIKFLLHFVKESKQDESGMPNNRFLAERTGGTYSTLKVQPAELEDSGVYFCASSTDPRIEQFFGPGTRLTVL.

Notes on this clonotype: A junction boundary mismatches the germline segment, possibly from a read error. The CDR3 protein is CTSSQTRGMNTEAFF. The CDR3 DNA follows: TGTACCAGCAGCCAGACCAGGGGAATGAACACTGAAGCTTTCTTT. The V and J genes are TRBV4-2 and TRBJ1-1; TRBD1 might be the D (6 bases). CDR1 is LGHNA, CDR2 YNFKEQ, per germline. This CDR3 region has 15 residues.

Concerning this clonotype itself: This clone may be a read error of a much larger clone one base away. The gene calls are TRBV7-2 and TRBJ2-3; 12 nucleotides match TRBD2. Germline V gene lookup returns CDR1 SGHTA and CDR2 FQGNSA. V gave up 5 bases and J gave up 2 bases; unmatched junction bases: 14. CDR3 length: 19 residues. CDR3 DNA: TGTGCCAGCAGCCGAAGAAGACTAGCGGGGGACCAGACCACAGATACGCAGTATTTT. Translation gives CASSRRRLAGDQTTDTQYF. Full variable domain (remainder filled in from reference TRBV7-2 and TRBJ2-3): GAGVSQSPSNKVTEKGKDVELRCDPISGHTALYWYRQSLGQGLEFLIYFQGNSAPDKSGLPSDRFSAERTGGSVSTLTIQRTQQEDSAVYLCASSRRRLAGDQTTDTQYFGPGTRLTVL.

The chain carries TRBV27 and TRBJ1-1, with D perhaps matching TRBD1 (5 bases). With 5 bases removed from V and 1 base from J, the gap between germline ends came to 11 bases. The CDR3 loop spans 14 amino acids. Germline CDR1 is MNHEY and CDR2 is SMNVEV (reference sequence). CDR3 coding DNA: TGTGCCAGCAGTAGCCTCGGACAGAACACTGAAGCTTTCTTT. Translation gives CASSSLGQNTEAFF.

This clonotype was observed a handful of times. This chain links TRBV6-2 or TRBV6-3 with TRBJ2-7; 9 bases align to TRBD1. The germline CDR1 and CDR2 sequences are MNHEY and SVGEGT. CDR3 size: 16 residues. J lost 6 bases, V lost 5 bases, and 14 bases had no gene match. The CDR3 sequence is CASSKAPGQGRGEQYV. The CDR3, as DNA: TGTGCCAGCAGTAAAGCTCCGGGACAGGGACGCGGCGAGCAGTACGTC.

This clonotype was seen many times. The chain is built from TRBV7-6 and TRBJ1-1; 9 bases agree with TRBD1. CDR3 length: 16 residues. The V gene's germline CDR1 is SGHVS and CDR2 FNYEAQ. Germline trimming cut 5 bases from V and 0 bases from J; bases unmatched to any gene: 7. The CDR3 sequence is CASSRDRVKMNTEAFF. The CDR3 DNA reads as TGTGCCAGCAGCCGGGACAGGGTAAAAATGAACACTGAAGCTTTCTTT.

There are many counts of this clonotype. The rearrangement uses TRBV7-9 and TRBJ1-1; 9 bases agree with TRBD1. V was clipped by 1 base and J by 7 bases; unmatched bases: 7. CDR3 length equals 15 residues. Per germline, CDR1 SEHNR and CDR2 FQNEAQ (reference sequence). CDR3 loop: CASSLVLGQGGEAFF. CDR3 nucleotides: TGTGCCAGCAGCTTAGTCTTGGGACAGGGAGGTGAAGCTTTCTTT.

The table lists this clonotype with a few counts. The genes are TRBV29-1 and TRBJ2-7; tentative D call: TRBD2 (5 bases). Trimming left V 0 bases short and J 4 bases short, with 13 bases between. This CDR3 has 14 amino acids. Germline V gene sequence: CDR1 SQVTM, CDR2 ANQGSEA. Here the CDR3 reads CSVEDWEKSYEQYF. CDR3 sequence (DNA): TGCAGCGTTGAAGATTGGGAGAAATCTTACGAGCAGTACTTC.

To note about this clonotype: At one end, the junction sequence differs from germline, possibly due to a read error. The V gene is TRBV7-9, the J gene TRBJ1-2; weak D call: TRBD1 (6 bases). The length of the CDR3 is 13 residues. The V gene's germline CDR1 is SEHNR and CDR2 FQNEAQ (reference sequence). The CDR3 coding sequence is TGTGTCAGCCTTAAGGGGGGCGCCTATGGCTACACCTTC. Translating it yields CVSLKGGAYGYTF.

A note on this clonotype: The CDR3 end shows no conserved phenylalanine or tryptophan, and so a read error is likely. The V call is TRBV5-1, the J call TRBJ2-5, with no clear D. The germline gives CDR1 SGHRS, CDR2 YFSETQ. V was clipped by 0 bases and J by 3 bases, with 6 bases between them. This CDR3 comprises 13 residues. CDR3 coding DNA: TGCGCCAGCAGCTTGGCCGCAGAAGAGACCCAGTACTAC. Protein product: CASSLAAEETQYY.

This clonotype has a count of ten or more. This sequence joins TRBV6-6 and TRBJ2-5; D may be TRBD1 or TRBD2 (6 bases each). V dropped 4 bases and J dropped 5 bases, with 14 bases sitting between them. This CDR3 is built from 14 residues. CDR1 is MNHNY and CDR2 is SVGAGI in the germline V gene (reference sequence). CDR3 amino acids: CASSWDGGGETQYF. CDR3 sequence (DNA): TGTGCCAGCAGTTGGGACGGGGGCGGTGAGACCCAGTACTTC.

The chain couples TRBV2 to TRBJ2-7; D remains ambiguous. In germline, CDR1 is SNHLY, CDR2 FYNNEI. The ends were cut back, 1 base at V and 1 base at J, with 11 bases in the middle. This CDR3 contains 15 residues. The CDR3: CASSEVKGSSYEQYV. In DNA, the CDR3 is TGTGCCAGCAGTGAAGTGAAGGGATCGTCCTACGAGCAGTACGTC.

The sample holds many counts of this clonotype. The chain carries TRBV7-9 and TRBJ2-7; D is ambiguous. V was shortened by 5 bases and J by 1 base, with 12 bases between the two germline ends. The CDR3 is 14 residues long. CDR1 and CDR2 from the germline V gene are SEHNR and FQNEAQ (reference sequence). The CDR3 loop is CASSQGRRSYEQYF. The CDR3 region has the DNA TGTGCCAGCAGCCAAGGGCGGCGGTCCTACGAGCAGTACTTC.

V gene TRBV4-2 combines with J gene TRBJ2-5; weak D call: TRBD2 (5 bases). Germline CDR1 is LGHNA and CDR2 is YNFKEQ. Trimming left V 2 bases short and J 1 base short, with 11 bases between. The CDR3 loop spans 15 amino acids. The CDR3: CASSQRASSQETQYF. CDR3 DNA: TGTGCCAGCAGCCAAAGGGCTAGCAGCCAAGAGACCCAGTACTTC.

This clonotype was detected only a few times. This chain connects TRBV7-8 to TRBJ2-1, with TRBD2 identical over 7 bases. Trimming took 1 base from V and 4 from J; bases not matched to a gene: 7. CDR1 SGHVS and CDR2 FQNEAQ come from the germline V gene. This CDR3 has 16 amino acids. The CDR3 loop reads CASSLVVTSRYNEQFF. Here the CDR3 DNA reads TGTGCCAGCAGCTTAGTGGTGACTAGCAGGTACAATGAGCAGTTCTTC.

The chain recombines TRBV29-1 with TRBJ1-2; D gene uncertain. Trimming took off 6 bases at V and 3 bases at J, with 11 bases between the two ends. CDR1 is SQVTM and CDR2 is ANQGSEA in the germline V gene. The CDR3 sequence is 12 residues long. CDR3 nucleotides: TGCAGCGTAGATAGGGCGGACTATGGCTACACCTTC. As protein: CSVDRADYGYTF.

This clonotype was counted at least ten times. A junction boundary mismatches the germline segment, possibly from a read error. This chain joins TRBV7-6 and TRBJ2-2; 8 nucleotides align to TRBD2. The CDR3 length is 15 residues. CDR1 is SGHVS and CDR2 is FNYEAQ in the germline V gene. CDR3 loop: CASSIAGFHTGELFF. CDR3 DNA sequence: TGTGCCAGCAGCATAGCGGGGTTTCACACCGGGGAGCTGTTTTTT.

This clonotype was observed a few times. V is TRBV7-9 and J is TRBJ1-2; the D is unclear. This CDR3 region has 17 residues. Trimming stripped 1 base from V and 8 bases from J, with 23 bases between. Germline CDR1 reads SEHNR; CDR2 reads FQNEAQ (reference sequence). In nucleotides, the CDR3 is TGTGCCAGCAGCTTAGGGGCACCGGCAGACAACGGGAGGGGCTACACCTTC. Translating it yields CASSLGAPADNGRGYTF.

There are many counts of this clonotype. V usage is TRBV7-3 and J usage is TRBJ2-3, with a possible D match to TRBD2 (5 bases). Between the trimmed V and J ends, which lost 2 bases and 1 base, there was a span of 13 bases. The CDR3 loop spans 16 amino acids. Germline CDR1 SGHTA, CDR2 FQGTGA. CDR3 sequence (DNA): TGTGCCAGCAGCTTAGGTGCTACTAGGGGCACAGATACGCAGTATTTT. The encoded protein is CASSLGATRGTDTQYF.

The V gene is TRBV6-6, the J gene TRBJ2-1; 11 nucleotides line up with TRBD1. Germline CDR1 is MNHNY and CDR2 is SVGAGI (reference sequence). The CDR3 is 15 amino acids. Trimming took 5 bases from V and 4 from J; bases not matched to a gene: 4. CDR3 amino acids: CASSGGQGEYNEQFF. CDR3 DNA sequence: TGTGCCAGCAGTGGGGGACAGGGGGAATACAATGAGCAGTTCTTC.

The DNA of the CDR3 is TGTGCCAGTTCGACAGACGGCGCTGAAGCTTTCTTT. Its protein is CASSTDGAEAFF. J is TRBJ1-1 and V is TRBV19; a possible D gene is TRBD1 (5 bases). V was trimmed by 8 bases and J by 6 bases, leaving 13 bases between them. Per germline, CDR1 LNHDA and CDR2 SQIVND (reference sequence). CDR3 length equals 12 residues.

This clonotype was detected many times. The chain couples TRBV7-9 to TRBJ2-1; 10 bases match TRBD1. The V segment lost 5 bases and the J segment 7 bases; nucleotides outside the gene matches: 8. The CDR3 sequence is 15 residues long. CDR1 and CDR2 from the germline V gene are SEHNR and FQNEAQ (reference sequence). CDR3 sequence (DNA): TGTGCCAGCAGCGCGGGACAGGGGATGTGGAATGAGCAGTTCTTC. It encodes CASSAGQGMWNEQFF. The full variable domain, rest sourced from reference TRBV7-9 and TRBJ2-1, is DTGVSQNPRHKITKRGQNVTFRCDPISEHNRLYWYRQTLGQGPEFLTYFQNEAQLEKSRLLSDRFSAERPKGSFSTLEIQRTEQGDSAMYLCASSAGQGMWNEQFFGPGTRLTVL.

There are a few counts of this clonotype. The chain combines TRBV29-1 with TRBJ2-3; 11 bases agree with TRBD2. With V trimmed by 7 bases and J by 7 bases, 7 bases remained unmatched. The germline gives CDR1 SQVTM, CDR2 ANQGSEA. CDR3 size: 13 residues. The CDR3 DNA sequence: TGCAGCGAATTAGCGGGGGGGCAAAATACGCAGTATTTT. This encodes CSELAGGQNTQYF.

The V call is TRBV7-2, the J call TRBJ1-1; 9 bases are shared with TRBD1. There are 15 residues in the CDR3. Germline V gene sequence: CDR1 SGHTA, CDR2 FQGNSA. V lost 5 bases, J lost 4 bases, and 8 bases stayed unmatched. For the CDR3, the DNA is TGTGCCAGCAGCATCCTTGACAGGGGGGCCACTGAAGCTTTCTTT. This gives the protein CASSILDRGATEAFF.

This clonotype appeared a few times. The CDR3 bases are TGTGCCATCAGTGAGCTGGAACTTTCTGGGGCCAACGTCCTGACTTTC. Translated: CAISELELSGANVLTF. The chain combines TRBV10-3 with TRBJ2-6; D is undetermined. The CDR3 is 16 amino acids. Germline loops: CDR1 ENHRY, CDR2 SYGVKD. The V end lost 2 bases, the J end lost 1 base, and 9 bases lay between the germline ends.

The chain joins TRBV6-6 to TRBJ2-3, with TRBD1 matching 10 bases. V shed 2 bases and J 4 bases; nucleotides not matched to a gene: 3. Germline CDR1 reads MNHNY; CDR2 reads SVGAGI (reference sequence). This CDR3 region has 15 residues. CDR3 in amino acids: CASSYSGQGADTQYF. The CDR3 bases are TGTGCCAGCAGTTACAGCGGACAGGGGGCAGATACGCAGTATTTT.

This clonotype was observed at least ten times. The genes are TRBV7-9 and TRBJ1-3, with D tentatively TRBD1 (5 bases). V was cut by 7 bases and J by 0 bases, with 19 bases left in between. Germline loops: CDR1 SEHNR, CDR2 FQNEAQ (reference sequence). The CDR3 runs to 17 residues. CDR3 sequence: CASITRDDTASGNTIYF. The CDR3 DNA sequence: TGTGCCAGCATCACCAGGGACGACACCGCCTCTGGAAACACCATATATTTT.

This clonotype was seen many times. The chain recombines TRBV27 with TRBJ1-1; 10 nucleotides match TRBD1. The V and J ends lost 8 bases and 3 bases, in that order; junction bases with no gene match: 6. Germline-derived CDR1 and CDR2 are MNHEY and SMNVEV (reference sequence). The CDR3 is 14 amino acids. The CDR3 coding sequence is TGTGCCAGCTGTCCGACAGGGGGCTACACTGAAGCTTTCTTT. Its protein is CASCPTGGYTEAFF.

This clonotype was counted between two and nine times. J is TRBJ2-1 and V is TRBV5-5; TRBD2 matches at 7 bases. The ends lost 2 bases at V and 10 bases at J; junction bases unmatched: 6. The CDR3 spans 13 residues. CDR1 is SGHKS, CDR2 YYEKEE, per germline (reference sequence). CDR3 in amino acids: CASSFRLADEQFF. The CDR3 bases are TGTGCCAGCAGCTTCCGGCTAGCGGACGAGCAGTTCTTC.

The gene calls are TRBV2 and TRBJ2-1; 8 nucleotides agree with TRBD2. Trimming cost V 2 bases and J 10 bases; bases outside gene matches: 10. The CDR3 loop spans 15 amino acids. The V gene's germline CDR1 is SNHLY and CDR2 FYNNEI. CDR3 protein: CASSEQRGFLGEQFF. CDR3 DNA sequence: TGTGCCAGCAGTGAACAGCGGGGGTTTCTCGGCGAGCAGTTCTTC.